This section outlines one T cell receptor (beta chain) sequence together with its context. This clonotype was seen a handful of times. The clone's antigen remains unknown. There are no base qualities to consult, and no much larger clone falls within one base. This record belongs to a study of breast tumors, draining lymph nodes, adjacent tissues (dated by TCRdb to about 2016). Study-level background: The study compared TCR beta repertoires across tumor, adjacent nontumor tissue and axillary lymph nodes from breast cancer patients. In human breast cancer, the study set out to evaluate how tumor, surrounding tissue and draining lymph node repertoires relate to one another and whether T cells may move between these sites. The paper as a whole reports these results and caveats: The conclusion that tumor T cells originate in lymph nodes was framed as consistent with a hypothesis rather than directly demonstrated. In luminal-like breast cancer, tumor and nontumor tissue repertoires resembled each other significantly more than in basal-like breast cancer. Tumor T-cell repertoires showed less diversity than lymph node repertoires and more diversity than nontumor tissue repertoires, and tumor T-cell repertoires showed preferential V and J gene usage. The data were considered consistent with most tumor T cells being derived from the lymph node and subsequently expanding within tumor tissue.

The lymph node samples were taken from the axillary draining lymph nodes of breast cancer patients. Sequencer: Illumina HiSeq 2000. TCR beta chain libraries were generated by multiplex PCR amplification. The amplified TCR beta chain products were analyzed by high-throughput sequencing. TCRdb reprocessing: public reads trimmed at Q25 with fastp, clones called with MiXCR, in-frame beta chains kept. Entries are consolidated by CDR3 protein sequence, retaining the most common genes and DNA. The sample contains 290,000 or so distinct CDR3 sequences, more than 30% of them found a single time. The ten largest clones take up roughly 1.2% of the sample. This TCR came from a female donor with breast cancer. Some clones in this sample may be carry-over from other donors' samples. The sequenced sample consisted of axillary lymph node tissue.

The DNA reads TGTGCCAGCAGTTTCGACGCTTCGTTTGTACCCGGGGAGCTGTTTTTT. The resulting protein is CASSFDASFVPGELFF. The chain is made from TRBV12-3 or TRBV12-4 and TRBJ2-2, with the D gene too uncertain to name. V was cut back by 3 bases and J by 6 bases, leaving a gap of 17 bases between them. The CDR3, from cysteine to phenylalanine, totals 16 residues. Only the CDR3 part of the read is kept: 48 bases, read in frame from the first base.